Listed below are T cell receptor beta chains from one sample, sequenced in a study of blood T cell repertoires in COVID-19. TCRdb keeps only in-frame clones here, not all; method: immunoSEQ multiplex PCR. Of around 180,000 clones in the sample, roughly 88% are singletons; the top ten hold about a tenth. Material: peripheral blood. These receptors all come from a human donor with active or convalescent COVID-19. The donor label of this sample is uncertain. CDR3s include the opening cysteine and the closing phenylalanine or tryptophan. The D gene is left open where the match is weak. Clone size is not always given. Where it is, it says once, few, many or a class for expanded clones.

v_gene	d_gene	abundance	j_gene	CDR3nt	CDR3aa
TRBV19	NA	NA	TRBJ2-1	TGTGCCAGTAGTATCCGGGGGAAATACAATGAGCAGTTCTTC	CASSIRGKYNEQFF
TRBV4-1	NA	NA	TRBJ2-7	TGCGCCAGCAGCCAAGAGGGTGGTCCGTACGTCGCGGGCGAGCAGTACTTC	CASSQEGGPYVAGEQYF
TRBV29-1	NA	once	TRBJ1-2	TGCAGCGTATCTTTAAACAGGGCTGGCTACACCTTC	CSVSLNRAGYTF
TRBV30	NA	NA	TRBJ2-7	TGTGCCTCCCAGGGAAGCGGGCTCTACGAGCAGTACTTC	CASQGSGLYEQYF
TRBV4-1	NA	NA	TRBJ1-2	TGCGCCAGCAGCCAAGAGATTTGGATAGGGGGCTATGGCTACACCTTC	CASSQEIWIGGYGYTF
TRBV10-3	NA	NA	TRBJ1-1	TGTGCCATCATGGGCAGCACTGAAGCTTTCTTT	CAIMGSTEAFF
TRBV4-3	TRBD1	once	TRBJ1-1	TGCGCCAGCAGCCGGACTGACAGGGCGAACACTGAAGCTTTCTTT	CASSRTDRANTEAFF
TRBV6-2/TRBV6-3	TRBD2	NA	TRBJ2-5	TGTGCCAGCAGCATAGCGGGGAAGGGAGAGACCCAGTACTTC	CASSIAGKGETQYF
TRBV5-1	TRBD2	NA	TRBJ2-2	TGCGCCAGCGGCGGGGAAGCAGGCGGGGGGCCCTCGAGGGAGCTGTTTTTT	CASGGEAGGGPSRELFF
TRBV6-1	NA	NA	TRBJ2-4	TGTGCCAGCAGTGAGACTAGGGGGCCGACAGCCAAAAACATTCAGTACTTC	CASSETRGPTAKNIQYF
TRBV5-1	NA	NA	TRBJ2-7	TGCGCCAGCAGCTGGGGACTCACTGACTACGAGCAGTACTTC	CASSWGLTDYEQYF
TRBV5-1	NA	NA	TRBJ2-3	TGCGCCAGCAGCTTGCTGGGGAGAGGAGGCACAGATACGCAGTATTTT	CASSLLGRGGTDTQYF
TRBV27	TRBD1	NA	TRBJ2-2	TGTGCCAGCAGTAGAGACAGGGTTGTTACCGGGGAGCTGTTTTTT	CASSRDRVVTGELFF
TRBV7-9	NA	NA	TRBJ1-2	TGTGCCAGCAGCTTAGACAGGGCCAGCAGCTACACCTTC	CASSLDRASSYTF
TRBV11-2	NA	NA	TRBJ2-7	TGTGCCAGCAGCTTAGCTCCCCTCCCTTACGAGCAGTACTTC	CASSLAPLPYEQYF
TRBV4-3	TRBD1	once	TRBJ1-1	TGCGCCAGCAGCCACATGACAGGGAAGAACACTGAAGCTTTCTTT	CASSHMTGKNTEAFF
TRBV5-4	TRBD2	NA	TRBJ2-7	TGTGCCAGCAGCTTGGGCGGGAGATCCGAGCAGTACTTC	CASSLGGRSEQYF
TRBV2	TRBD2	NA	TRBJ2-1	TGTGCCAGCAGTTACCTAACCGGGACTAGCGGGAAGAATGAGCAGTTCTTC	CASSYLTGTSGKNEQFF
TRBV9	NA	NA	TRBJ1-4	TGTGCCAGCAGCCCGGACACCGGAAAACTGTTTTTT	CASSPDTGKLFF
TRBV19	NA	NA	TRBJ1-1	TGTGCCAGTAGTACTACAGGGCACGGAGGAACTGAAGCTTTCTTT	CASSTTGHGGTEAFF
TRBV11-2	NA	NA	TRBJ2-1	TGTGCCAGCAGGGTGCCTTGGGCTAGCCGCAGCTCCTACAATGAGCAGTTCTTC	CASRVPWASRSSYNEQFF